This T cell receptor beta chain was retrieved from a study of blood T cell repertoires in COVID-19. Assay used: immunoSEQ multiplex PCR; TCRdb lists only in-frame clones, some missing. The sample lists 150,000 or so clones, around 83% occurring once. The CDR3 sequence is 16 residues long. J lost 8 bases, V lost 1 base, and 7 bases had no gene match. Germline loops: CDR1 SGHTA, CDR2 FQGNSA. This clone was detected once. V and J are TRBV7-2 and TRBJ2-2, with 10 positions matching TRBD2. Sequencing was performed on peripheral blood. This TCR came from a woman aged 45-59 years in a cohort sampled during active or convalescent COVID-19. CDR3 loop: CASSLVPSGGRGELFF. CDR3 nucleotides: TGTGCCAGCAGCTTAGTGCCTAGCGGGGGTAGGGGGGAGCTGTTTTTT.